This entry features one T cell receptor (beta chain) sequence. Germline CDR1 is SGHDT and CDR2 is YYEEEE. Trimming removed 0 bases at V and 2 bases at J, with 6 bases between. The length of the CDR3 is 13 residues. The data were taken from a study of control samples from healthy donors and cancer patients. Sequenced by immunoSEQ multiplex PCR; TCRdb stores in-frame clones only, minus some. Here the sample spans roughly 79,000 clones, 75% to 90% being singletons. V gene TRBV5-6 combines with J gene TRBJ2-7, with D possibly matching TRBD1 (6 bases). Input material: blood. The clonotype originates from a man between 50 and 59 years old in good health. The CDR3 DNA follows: TGTGCCAGCAGCTTGGACAGGGCCTACGAGCAGTACTTC. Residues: CASSLDRAYEQYF. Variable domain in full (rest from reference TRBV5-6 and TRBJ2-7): DAGVTQSPTHLIKTRGQQVTLRCSPKSGHDTVSWYQQALGQGPQFIFQYYEEEERQRGNFPDRFSGHQFPNYSSELNVNALLLGDSALYLCASSLDRAYEQYFGPGTRLTVT.